Below are 22 T cell receptor beta chains sequenced from a single sample in a study of response to subunit inactivated influenza vaccine. TCRdb ran MiXCR on the RT-PCR reads and lists one entry per CDR3 protein. Of around 790,000 distinct CDR3 sequences detected, around 20% appear once; the ten largest clones hold around 9.6%. The sequences come from PBMCs from blood, collected 5 to 6 days after vaccination. The receptors come from a man between 45 and 60 years old who received an inactivated influenza vaccine.

This clonotype was found a few times. V and J are TRBV10-3 and TRBJ2-5; 10 bases match TRBD1. Trimming removed 5 bases from V and 5 bases from J; junction bases left unmatched: 5. CDR3 length: 14 residues. The germline V gene has CDR1 ENHRY and CDR2 SYGVKD. As DNA, the CDR3 is TGTGCCATCAGTTGGGACAGGGGCTACGAGACCCAGTACTTC. Residues: CAISWDRGYETQYF.

This clonotype was counted only a few times. The V gene is TRBV2, the J gene TRBJ1-4; 7 nucleotides agree with TRBD1. Germline V gene sequence: CDR1 SNHLY, CDR2 FYNNEI. The CDR3 is made up of 17 amino acids. Unmatched junction bases numbered 4, after V lost 0 bases and J lost 0 bases. CDR3 amino acids: CASSEAETGPTNEKLFF. The CDR3 DNA reads as TGTGCCAGCAGTGAAGCGGAGACAGGGCCAACTAATGAAAAACTGTTTTTT.

This chain connects TRBV9 to TRBJ2-7; D is unresolved. The CDR3 is 13 residues long. From germline, CDR1 is SGDLS and CDR2 YYNGEE. V shed 4 bases and J shed 0 bases, with 8 bases lying between them. The CDR3 bases are TGTGCCAGCAGCAATCAGAACTCCTACGAGCAGTACTTC. Amino acid sequence: CASSNQNSYEQYF.

This clonotype was counted only a few times. This chain uses TRBV12-3 or TRBV12-4 with TRBJ2-7; the D is unclear. Trimming took 8 bases from V and 3 from J, leaving 17 bases between them. The length of the CDR3 is 14 residues. The CDR3 is CASASGSPNYEQYF. The CDR3 region has the DNA TGTGCCAGCGCATCTGGGTCCCCGAACTACGAGCAGTACTTC.

This sequence joins TRBV4-2 and TRBJ2-2; D remains ambiguous. Looked up from germline, CDR1 is LGHNA and CDR2 is YNFKEQ. The CDR3 covers 15 residues. V shed 0 bases and J shed 2 bases, with 7 bases lying between them. CDR3 sequence reads: CASSQDRLNTGELFF. The CDR3 nucleotides are TGTGCCAGCAGCCAAGATCGTCTTAACACCGGGGAGCTGTTTTTT.

In DNA, the CDR3 is TGTGCCAGCAGCTTACGAGCGGGGGTGACCTACAATGAGCAGTTCTTC. Translated: CASSLRAGVTYNEQFF. This chain joins TRBV7-2 and TRBJ2-1, with TRBD2 matching over 8 bases. The CDR3 loop spans 16 amino acids. The V segment lost 2 bases and the J segment 2 bases; nucleotides outside the gene matches: 5. Germline values: CDR1 SGHTA, CDR2 FQGNSA.

This chain links TRBV6-2 or TRBV6-3 with TRBJ1-6; D uncertain. The CDR3 is made up of 12 amino acids. Trimming stripped 7 bases from V and 9 bases from J, with 10 bases between. Germline CDR1 and CDR2: MNHEY and SVGEGT. The CDR3 DNA sequence: TGTGCCAGCAACCCACCCGGTTCACCCCTCCACTTT. It specifies CASNPPGSPLHF.

The chain has TRBV10-3 and TRBJ2-3; D is unresolved. V was cut by 3 bases and J by 4 bases, with 11 bases left in between. CDR1 is ENHRY and CDR2 is SYGVKD in the germline V gene. There are 14 residues in the CDR3. This chain's CDR3 is CAISDSAVSDTQYF. CDR3 coding DNA: TGTGCCATCAGTGATTCGGCAGTATCAGATACGCAGTATTTT.

This clonotype showed up just a few times. The chain links TRBV11-2 to TRBJ2-5, with D hard to call. V was shortened by 6 bases and J by 5 bases, with 10 bases between the two germline ends. The CDR3 is 12 amino acids. Germline V CDR1 and CDR2: SGHAT, FQNNGV. CDR3 protein: CASSISIETQYF. The CDR3 DNA reads as TGTGCCAGCAGTATTAGCATCGAGACCCAGTACTTC.

This clonotype has a handful of counts. The V and J genes are TRBV29-1 and TRBJ1-2; TRBD1 is a possible D gene (6 bases). This CDR3 spans 12 amino acids. The germline V gene encodes CDR1 SQVTM and CDR2 ANQGSEA. V was trimmed by 7 bases and J by 2 bases, leaving 11 bases between them. CDR3 loop: CSAEGQNYGYTF. CDR3 DNA: TGCAGCGCCGAAGGACAGAACTATGGCTACACCTTC.

The rearrangement joins TRBV24-1 to TRBJ2-3; 9 bases match TRBD2. The junction had 11 bases not matched to a gene; V was cut back by 4 bases and J by 7 bases. Germline V CDR1 and CDR2: KGHDR, SFDVKD. The CDR3 is 16 residues long. The CDR3: CATSDLTSGRGNTQYF. In DNA, the CDR3 is TGTGCCACCAGTGACTTGACTAGCGGAAGGGGAAATACGCAGTATTTT.

This clonotype was found a few times. The CDR3 DNA follows: TGTGCCAGCAGTTTAGAGGGCAGCATCACAGATACGCAGTATTTT. Amino acid sequence: CASSLEGSITDTQYF. J is TRBJ2-3 and V is TRBV12-3 or TRBV12-4; D is undetermined. Trimming removed 1 base at V and 2 bases at J, with 10 bases between. The CDR3 totals 15 residues.

The CDR3 DNA reads TGCGCCAGCAGCCAAGATGTTACAAGCACAGATACGCAGTATTTT. Translated, it gives CASSQDVTSTDTQYF. The chain recombines TRBV4-3 with TRBJ2-3; D remains ambiguous. Germline CDR1 reads LGHNA; CDR2 reads YSLEER. V gave up 0 bases and J gave up 0 bases, with 7 bases separating them. The CDR3 sequence is 15 residues long.

CDR3 sequence: CSANGLRNEQFF. The CDR3 DNA reads TGCAGTGCTAACGGACTTCGCAATGAGCAGTTCTTC. The chain uses TRBV20-1 and TRBJ2-1, with D possibly being TRBD2 (5 bases). Germline loops: CDR1 DFQATT, CDR2 SNEGSKA (reference sequence). V shed 4 bases and J shed 6 bases, with 10 bases lying between them. This CDR3 is built from 12 residues.

This clonotype was seen a few times. This sequence joins TRBV12-3 or TRBV12-4 and TRBJ1-2; perhaps TRBD1 as D (5 bases). CDR3 length equals 14 residues. The germline V and J ends were trimmed by 5 bases and 4 bases, with 14 bases remaining between them. DNA for the CDR3: TGTGCCAGCAGTCGGGCGGGGGTTTCCTATGGCTACACCTTC. This sequence encodes CASSRAGVSYGYTF.

The table lists this clonotype with a few counts. This chain joins TRBV5-4 and TRBJ2-1; perhaps TRBD2 as D (6 bases). Germline V gives CDR1 SGHNT, CDR2 YYREEE (reference sequence). The CDR3 is made up of 16 amino acids. The V and J ends lost 4 bases and 5 bases respectively, with 19 bases between them. CDR3 protein: CASSPTRSGLNNEQFF. CDR3 bases: TGTGCCAGCAGCCCTACACGGAGCGGGCTTAACAATGAGCAGTTCTTC.

This clonotype appeared a few times. V usage is TRBV20-1 and J usage is TRBJ1-1, with D unresolved. Germline CDR1 reads DFQATT; CDR2 reads SNEGSKA (reference sequence). V lost 1 base, J lost 5 bases, and 11 bases lay in between. The CDR3 has 13 amino acids. CDR3 DNA: TGCAGTGCTAGAGTTCGCCGGGAGACTGAAGCTTTCTTT. Translated: CSARVRRETEAFF.

This clonotype has a count of ten or more. The chain employs TRBV29-1 and TRBJ2-4, with D perhaps being TRBD1 or TRBD2 (6 bases each). In germline, CDR1 is SQVTM, CDR2 ANQGSEA. The CDR3 consists of 14 residues. The V end lost 5 bases, the J end lost 3 bases, and 14 bases lay between the germline ends. CDR3 DNA sequence: TGCAGCGTTCAGGGGAGGATGGGCAAAAACATTCAGTACTTC. The encoded protein is CSVQGRMGKNIQYF.

The chain carries TRBV29-1 and TRBJ2-5; D is unresolved. V lost 5 bases to trimming and J lost 1 base, with 8 bases between them. The CDR3 sequence is 12 residues long. Looked up from germline, CDR1 is SQVTM and CDR2 is ANQGSEA. CDR3 amino acids: CSVKVSQETQYF. The DNA of the CDR3 is TGCAGCGTTAAGGTCAGCCAAGAGACCCAGTACTTC.

This chain links TRBV6-5 with TRBJ2-3, with TRBD2 matching over 12 bases. This CDR3 spans 17 amino acids. Germline V gives CDR1 MNHEY, CDR2 SVGAGI. Trimming cost V 7 bases and J 3 bases; bases outside gene matches: 11. DNA for the CDR3: TGTGCCAGCATTAAGGAGTTCGGGACTAGCGGGACAGATACGCAGTATTTT. Its translation is CASIKEFGTSGTDTQYF.

The V and J genes are TRBV5-6 and TRBJ2-1, with D perhaps TRBD1 or TRBD2 (5 bases each). Per germline, CDR1 SGHDT and CDR2 YYEEEE. With 5 bases removed from V and 8 bases from J, the gap between germline ends came to 23 bases. This CDR3 spans 16 amino acids. The CDR3 is CASRAEDKGLGHEQFF. In DNA form, the CDR3 reads TGTGCCAGCAGAGCGGAGGACAAGGGTCTGGGGCATGAGCAGTTCTTC.

The chain couples TRBV10-2 to TRBJ2-5; no firm D call. This CDR3 spans 14 amino acids. The germline V gene has CDR1 WSHSY and CDR2 SAAADI. Trimming took 4 bases from V and 5 from J, leaving 14 bases between them. This chain's CDR3 is CASSVSSPRETQYF. The CDR3 coding sequence is TGCGCCAGCAGTGTTAGTAGTCCGAGGGAGACCCAGTACTTC.